These 20 T cell receptor beta chains were sequenced from one sample in a study of cytomegalovirus exposure and HLA in healthy donors. Vbeta (60) and Jbeta (13) primers were used in the PCR. Assay used: immunoSEQ multiplex PCR; TCRdb lists only in-frame clones, some missing. This sample has roughly 150,000 clones, with 82% found just once. The sequenced material came from PBMCs. The receptors were sampled from a male donor in good health and CMV-seronegative.

This clone occurred a few times. The chain combines TRBV28 with TRBJ2-7, with TRBD2 matching 11 bases. V was pared by 5 bases and J by 3 bases, with 6 bases of the junction left unmatched. The CDR3 consists of 15 residues. CDR1 is MDHEN and CDR2 is SYDVKM in the germline V gene. The DNA of the CDR3 is TGTGCCAGCAGTCCGTCCGGGACTAGCGGCTACGAGCAGTACTTC. Protein product: CASSPSGTSGYEQYF.

This clone was observed a handful of times. The chain joins TRBV5-4 to TRBJ1-1; a weak D match, TRBD1 (5 bases). V gave up 4 bases and J gave up 5 bases, with 21 bases separating them. The CDR3 runs to 16 residues. Per germline, CDR1 SGHNT and CDR2 YYREEE (reference sequence). This chain's CDR3 is CASSARTGGGNTEAFF. CDR3 in DNA: TGTGCCAGCAGCGCCCGAACCGGGGGGGGGAATACTGAAGCTTTCTTT.

This chain links TRBV5-1 with TRBJ2-7, with 10 bases aligning to TRBD1. The length of the CDR3 is 15 residues. Germline assignment: CDR1 SGHRS and CDR2 YFSETQ. The V gene end was trimmed by 3 bases and the J gene end by 6 bases; junction bases not matched to a gene: 9. The CDR3 nucleotides are TGCGCCAGCAGCTCATCCGGGACAGGGGTTGTCGAGCAGTACTTC. This codes for CASSSSGTGVVEQYF.

The CDR3 region is CASSNTGGSNEKLFF. CDR3 bases: TGTGCCAGCAGTAACACAGGGGGCTCTAATGAAAAACTGTTTTTT. This sequence joins TRBV25-1 and TRBJ1-4; TRBD1 matches 9 bases. V lost 5 bases and J lost 3; bases outside the gene matches: 4. The germline CDR1 and CDR2 sequences are MGHDK and SYGVNS. This CDR3 is built from 15 residues. Supplemented by reference TRBV25-1 and TRBJ1-4, the full variable domain reads EADIYQTPRYLVIGTGKKITLECSQTMGHDKMYWYQQDPGMELHLIHYSYGVNSTEKGDLSSESTVSRIRTEHFPLTLESARPSHTSQYLCASSNTGGSNEKLFFGSGTQLSVL.

The gene calls are TRBV28 and TRBJ1-1; no definite D call. This CDR3 contains 14 residues. The V gene lost 3 bases and the J gene lost 1 base, with 9 bases spanning the gap. In germline, CDR1 is MDHEN, CDR2 SYDVKM. The DNA for the CDR3 is TGTGCCAGCAGTTTCGGGATTTCGAACACTGAAGCTTTCTTT. The encoded protein is CASSFGISNTEAFF.

The rearrangement links TRBV15 to TRBJ2-7; TRBD2 is a possible D gene (6 bases). Germline assignment: CDR1 LNHNV and CDR2 YYDKDF (reference sequence). Deletions cut 5 bases from V and 7 bases from J, with 24 bases between. The CDR3 is made up of 16 amino acids. The chain's CDR3 is CATSPGMEGAFREQYF. DNA of the CDR3: TGTGCCACCAGCCCCGGAATGGAGGGAGCATTCCGAGAGCAGTACTTC.

V usage is TRBV19 and J usage is TRBJ2-2; tentatively, D is TRBD1 (6 bases). This CDR3 has 14 residues. With 5 bases removed from V and 10 bases from J, the gap between germline ends came to 17 bases. Germline CDR1 reads LNHDA; CDR2 reads SQIVND (reference sequence). CDR3 nucleotides: TGTGCCAGTAGTCAGGGGCAGGGGTACGAGGAGCTGTTTTTT. Amino acids: CASSQGQGYEELFF.

V and J are TRBV4-2 and TRBJ2-1; 7 positions agree with TRBD2. Germline-derived CDR1 and CDR2 are LGHNA and YNFKEQ. V lost 0 bases, J lost 1 base, and 9 bases stayed unmatched. This CDR3 is built from 18 residues. The CDR3 nucleotides are TGTGCCAGCAGCCAAGATGAAACTCTAGCGGAATCCTACAATGAGCAGTTCTTC. Encoded protein: CASSQDETLAESYNEQFF.

This clone showed up just once. V and J are TRBV27 and TRBJ2-6; D might be TRBD1 (6 bases). Trimming stripped 5 bases from V and 2 bases from J, with 16 bases between. CDR1 is MNHEY and CDR2 is SMNVEV in the germline V gene (reference sequence). The CDR3 length is 17 residues. CDR3 in amino acids: CASSIWTVAPGANVLTF. The CDR3 coding sequence is TGTGCCAGCAGTATTTGGACAGTCGCCCCTGGGGCCAACGTCCTGACTTTC.

This clone appeared a single time. The gene calls are TRBV5-1 and TRBJ2-2, with D unresolved. Germline values: CDR1 SGHRS, CDR2 YFSETQ. Trimming pared 7 bases from V and 7 bases from J, leaving 11 bases between. The CDR3 loop spans 12 amino acids. This CDR3 reads CASGTYGGELFF. The DNA of the CDR3 is TGCGCCAGCGGTACTTACGGCGGGGAGCTGTTTTTT.

In its sample, this clone was seen once. The V gene is TRBV18, the J gene TRBJ1-2, with 7 nucleotides matching TRBD1. The CDR3 extends over 14 amino acids. The V segment lost 3 bases and the J segment 0 bases; nucleotides outside the gene matches: 1. Germline lookup yields CDR1 KGHSH and CDR2 LQKENI. The CDR3 here is CASSPDRANYGYTF. For the CDR3, the DNA is TGTGCCAGCTCACCCGACAGGGCTAACTATGGCTACACCTTC.

The gene calls are TRBV9 and TRBJ2-7; D is ambiguous. The CDR3 is made up of 13 amino acids. V lost 0 bases and J 3 bases, leaving 7 bases between the germline ends. Per the germline V gene, CDR1 is SGDLS and CDR2 is YYNGEE. CDR3 sequence: CASSVGQDYEQYF. The CDR3 nucleotides are TGTGCCAGCAGCGTAGGGCAGGACTACGAGCAGTACTTC.

In this sample, this clone turned up once. The chain joins TRBV13 to TRBJ2-1, with 9 bases that match TRBD1. The CDR3 covers 14 residues. Germline V lookup: CDR1 PRHDT, CDR2 FYEKMQ (reference sequence). Unmatched junction bases numbered 8, after V lost 5 bases and J lost 9 bases. The CDR3 DNA follows: TGTGCCAGCAGCGAGCCGGGACAGGGTATTGAGCAGTTCTTC. Its translation is CASSEPGQGIEQFF.

The V gene is TRBV19, the J gene TRBJ2-1, with D possibly being TRBD2 (6 bases). With 3 bases removed from V and 8 bases from J, the gap between germline ends came to 14 bases. This CDR3 comprises 14 residues. The germline CDR1 and CDR2 sequences are LNHDA and SQIVND (reference sequence). The CDR3 here is CASSISSGLHEQFF. DNA of the CDR3: TGTGCCAGTAGTATCTCTTCGGGACTTCATGAGCAGTTCTTC.

J is TRBJ2-7 and V is TRBV6-6, with D unresolved. Germline values: CDR1 MNHNY, CDR2 SVGAGI (reference sequence). The CDR3 spans 13 residues. V was cut by 0 bases and J by 6 bases, with 9 bases left in between. The CDR3 bases are TGTGCCAGCAGTTACTCCGTCGCTACCGAGCAGTACTTC. Encoded protein: CASSYSVATEQYF.

The rearrangement links TRBV5-8 to TRBJ1-1; D is possibly TRBD1 (5 bases). The V end lost 4 bases, the J end lost 2 bases, and 15 bases lay between the germline ends. Looked up from germline, CDR1 is SGHTS and CDR2 is YDEGEE. The CDR3 contains 15 residues. DNA of the CDR3: TGTGCCAGCAGCCCCAACTACGACAGCAACACTGAAGCTTTCTTT. Amino acids: CASSPNYDSNTEAFF.

The rearrangement uses TRBV7-2 and TRBJ2-7, with TRBD2 matching over 12 bases. Germline CDR1 is SGHTA and CDR2 is FQGNSA. CDR3 length equals 16 residues. Trimming removed 4 bases from V and 6 bases from J; junction bases left unmatched: 10. CDR3 in amino acids: CASSWPSGRAWAEQYF. In DNA, the CDR3 is TGTGCCAGCAGCTGGCCTAGCGGGAGGGCCTGGGCCGAGCAGTACTTC.

The chain joins TRBV12-5 to TRBJ2-7; TRBD2 agrees at 7 bases. The length of the CDR3 is 12 residues. V dropped 5 bases and J dropped 6; count of bases not matched to a gene: 4. Germline CDR1 is LGHNT and CDR2 is FRNRAP. In DNA, the CDR3 is TGTGCTAGTGGTCGCCCGGGGGGCGAGCAGTACTTC. Translated, it gives CASGRPGGEQYF.

The rearrangement joins TRBV10-3 to TRBJ2-1, with 8 bases that match TRBD1. The germline CDR1 and CDR2 sequences are ENHRY and SYGVKD. This CDR3 is built from 14 residues. Trimming took 9 bases from V and 5 from J; bases not matched to a gene: 9. As DNA, the CDR3 is TGTGCCATACAGGGGGGAACAACGAACAATGAGCAGTTCTTC. Translated, it gives CAIQGGTTNNEQFF.

The count of this clone is one. The rearrangement uses TRBV7-9 and TRBJ1-1; TRBD1 matches 8 bases. CDR1 is SEHNR and CDR2 is FQNEAQ in the germline V gene (reference sequence). The V segment lost 3 bases and the J segment 2 bases; nucleotides outside the gene matches: 8. CDR3 length: 16 residues. CDR3 loop: CASSLRQGPGNTEAFF. In nucleotides, the CDR3 is TGTGCCAGCAGCTTGAGACAGGGGCCCGGCAACACTGAAGCTTTCTTT.